Listed here are 16 T cell receptor beta chains from one sample, sequenced in a study of blood T cells in healthy people across ages. PCR was performed a second time for about 7 to 11 cycles using a sample-barcoded 5' primer and a J-beta primer mix. TCRdb re-called the 5' RACE reads through MiXCR, storing one row per CDR3 protein. The data hold 1.5 million to 2 million distinct CDR3 sequences, with around 50% observed a single time. Material for sequencing was blood. Receptors were obtained from a middle-aged woman in good health.

The gene calls are TRBV20-1 and TRBJ2-3; TRBD2 aligns across 8 bases. The CDR3 is 17 residues long. In germline, CDR1 is DFQATT, CDR2 SNEGSKA (reference sequence). J was trimmed by 2 bases and V by 3 bases; bases with no gene match: 13. The CDR3 DNA sequence: TGCAGTGCTAGTCCCCCGGGAGCGGGGGAATCCACAGATACGCAGTATTTT. It is translated as CSASPPGAGESTDTQYF.

The chain carries TRBV6-5 and TRBJ1-4; no firm D call. There are 11 residues in the CDR3. Germline lookup yields CDR1 MNHEY and CDR2 SVGAGI. Trimming took off 11 bases at V and 5 bases at J, with 9 bases between the two ends. Here the CDR3 DNA reads TGTGCCGCGGGCCTCAATGAAAAACTGTTTTTT. It encodes CAAGLNEKLFF.

CDR3 loop: CATSTWTGNNQPQHF. CDR3 nucleotide sequence: TGTGCCACCAGCACCTGGACAGGGAACAATCAGCCCCAGCATTTT. The chain has TRBV15 and TRBJ1-5; TRBD1 matches at 8 bases. The J segment lost 3 bases and the V segment lost 4 bases, leaving 5 bases of the junction unmatched. The CDR3 has 15 residues. CDR1 LNHNV and CDR2 YYDKDF come from the germline V gene (reference sequence).

This clonotype was counted between two and nine times. The rearrangement joins TRBV11-2 to TRBJ2-3; no reliable D call. Germline CDR1 is SGHAT and CDR2 is FQNNGV. The CDR3 runs to 14 residues. V was cut by 5 bases and J by 6 bases, with 15 bases left in between. CDR3 in DNA: TGTGCCAGCAGCCCCGAGAGGACGTCGGATACGCAGTATTTT. Residues: CASSPERTSDTQYF.

In this sample, this clonotype turned up once. The genes are TRBV5-1 and TRBJ2-3; 7 bases match TRBD1. The ends lost 3 bases at V and 9 bases at J; junction bases unmatched: 16. This CDR3 has 16 amino acids. Germline CDR1 and CDR2: SGHRS and YFSETQ. As DNA, the CDR3 is TGCGCCAGCAGCTCAACGGGGACAGCTCCTATCGAGACGCAGTATTTT. The encoded protein is CASSSTGTAPIETQYF.

This clonotype showed up just a few times. V usage is TRBV29-1 and J usage is TRBJ2-1; TRBD2 agrees at 8 bases. Trimming at V came to 5 bases and at J to 4 bases, leaving 4 bases not matched to a gene. The CDR3 sequence is 13 residues long. Per germline, CDR1 SQVTM and CDR2 ANQGSEA. The CDR3 DNA reads TGCAGCGTTAACCGGGGGGGGTACAATGAGCAGTTCTTC. Translating it yields CSVNRGGYNEQFF.

The chain employs TRBV7-6 and TRBJ1-3, with a weak D call TRBD1 (6 bases). The germline V gene encodes CDR1 SGHVS and CDR2 FNYEAQ. V dropped 5 bases and J dropped 0 bases, with 20 bases sitting between them. The CDR3 spans 18 residues. The chain's CDR3 is CASSPRTDTGHSGNTIYF. The CDR3 bases are TGTGCCAGCAGCCCTCGAACAGATACAGGGCACTCTGGAAACACCATATATTTT.

V usage is TRBV6-1 and J usage is TRBJ2-4; no reliable D call. Trimming removed 2 bases at V and 0 bases at J, with 20 bases between. Germline V lookup: CDR1 MNHNS, CDR2 SASEGT. The length of the CDR3 is 19 residues. The CDR3, as DNA: TGTGCCAGCAGTGAAATGGTGGGCAGTCCTGATTTAGCCAAAAACATTCAGTACTTC. This encodes CASSEMVGSPDLAKNIQYF.

The chain has TRBV20-1 and TRBJ2-3; D unresolved. Trimming removed 6 bases at V and 1 base at J, with 11 bases between. The CDR3 loop spans 13 amino acids. Germline values: CDR1 DFQATT, CDR2 SNEGSKA (reference sequence). The CDR3 loop reads CSAYIAGTDTQYF. CDR3 in DNA: TGCAGTGCCTACATAGCCGGCACAGATACGCAGTATTTT.

This clonotype was detected only a few times. The chain uses TRBV7-9 and TRBJ2-1; 12 bases are shared with TRBD1. The CDR3 is 17 amino acids. V lost 5 bases and J lost 7; bases outside the gene matches: 12. Germline V gene data show CDR1 as SEHNR and CDR2 as FQNEAQ (reference sequence). The CDR3 coding sequence is TGTGCCAGCAGCCTTATTTCCGGGACAGGGGGCCGAAATGAGCAGTTCTTC. Protein sequence: CASSLISGTGGRNEQFF.

The chain couples TRBV28 to TRBJ2-7; D not resolved. Per the germline V gene, CDR1 is MDHEN and CDR2 is SYDVKM. The CDR3 has 13 amino acids. Trimming cost V 9 bases and J 2 bases, with 14 bases left between them. The CDR3 spells CASMESITYEQYF. The CDR3 coding sequence is TGTGCCAGTATGGAGTCCATAACCTACGAGCAGTACTTC.

As to this clonotype: Relative to the germline gene, one junction end is altered; a read error may explain this. V is TRBV20-1 and J is TRBJ2-5, with TRBD1 matching over 7 bases. The CDR3 runs 14 residues. Germline V gives CDR1 DFQATT, CDR2 SNEGSKA (reference sequence). CDR3 sequence (DNA): TGCAGTGCTCCACAGGGGCCCCGCCAAGAGGCCCAGTACTTC. This gives the protein CSAPQGPRQEAQYF.

The chain joins TRBV2 to TRBJ2-1; D is undetermined. The CDR3 spans 15 residues. Per germline, CDR1 SNHLY and CDR2 FYNNEI. V lost 4 bases to trimming and J lost 3 bases, with 13 bases between them. CDR3 region: CASSALGSGYNEQFF. CDR3 sequence (DNA): TGTGCCAGCAGTGCCCTAGGCTCAGGCTACAATGAGCAGTTCTTC.

The chain recombines TRBV13 with TRBJ2-7, with D possibly matching TRBD2 (6 bases). With 5 bases removed from V and 7 bases from J, the gap between germline ends came to 18 bases. This CDR3 has 14 residues. Germline V gene data show CDR1 as PRHDT and CDR2 as FYEKMQ (reference sequence). In DNA, the CDR3 is TGTGCCAGCAGCCCTCGGGGCGGGGCAGGAGAGCAGTACTTC. Amino acid sequence: CASSPRGGAGEQYF.

The rearrangement links TRBV19 to TRBJ2-1, with TRBD1 matching 7 bases. This CDR3 is 13 amino acids long. The V and J ends lost 8 bases and 5 bases, in that order; junction bases with no gene match: 6. Germline V gene lookup returns CDR1 LNHDA and CDR2 SQIVND (reference sequence). CDR3 protein: CASLGQANNEQFF. CDR3 nucleotides: TGTGCCAGTTTAGGACAGGCCAACAATGAGCAGTTCTTC.

This chain links TRBV10-3 with TRBJ2-7; D call uncertain. The CDR3 extends over 14 amino acids. The V gene lost 3 bases and the J gene lost 4 bases, with 13 bases spanning the gap. The germline V gene has CDR1 ENHRY and CDR2 SYGVKD. The CDR3, as DNA: TGTGCCATCAGTGAAAGAAGTGCCCCATACGAGCAGTACTTC. Translated: CAISERSAPYEQYF.